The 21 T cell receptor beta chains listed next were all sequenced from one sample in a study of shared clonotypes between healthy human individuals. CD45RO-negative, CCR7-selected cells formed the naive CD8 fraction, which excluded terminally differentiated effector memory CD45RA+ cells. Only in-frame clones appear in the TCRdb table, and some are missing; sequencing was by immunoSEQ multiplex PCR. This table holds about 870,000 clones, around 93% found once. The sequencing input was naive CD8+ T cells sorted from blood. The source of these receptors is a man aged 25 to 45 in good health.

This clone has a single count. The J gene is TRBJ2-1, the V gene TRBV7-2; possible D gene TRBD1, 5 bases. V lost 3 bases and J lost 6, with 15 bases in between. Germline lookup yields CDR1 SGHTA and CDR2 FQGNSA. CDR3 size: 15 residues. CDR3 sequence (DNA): TGTGCCAGCAGCTTCTGGGCTAGGGGTACCAATGAGCAGTTCTTC. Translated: CASSFWARGTNEQFF.

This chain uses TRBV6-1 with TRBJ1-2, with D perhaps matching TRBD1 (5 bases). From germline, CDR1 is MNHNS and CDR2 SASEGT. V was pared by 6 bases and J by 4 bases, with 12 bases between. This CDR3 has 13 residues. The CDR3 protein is CASSVDSVYGYTF. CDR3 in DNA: TGTGCCAGCAGCGTCGACAGCGTCTATGGCTACACCTTC.

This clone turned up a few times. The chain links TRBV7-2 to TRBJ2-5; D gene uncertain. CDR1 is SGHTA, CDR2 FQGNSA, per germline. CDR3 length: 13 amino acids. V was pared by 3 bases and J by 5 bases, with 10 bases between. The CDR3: CASSLAQWETQYF. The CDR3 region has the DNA TGTGCCAGCAGCTTGGCCCAGTGGGAGACCCAGTACTTC.

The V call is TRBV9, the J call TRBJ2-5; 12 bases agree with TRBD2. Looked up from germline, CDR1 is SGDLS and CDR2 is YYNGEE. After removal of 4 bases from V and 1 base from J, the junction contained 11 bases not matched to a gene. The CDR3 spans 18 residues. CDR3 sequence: CASSPRLAGGVGQETQYF. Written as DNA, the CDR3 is TGTGCCAGCAGCCCCCGGCTAGCGGGAGGGGTGGGCCAAGAGACCCAGTACTTC.

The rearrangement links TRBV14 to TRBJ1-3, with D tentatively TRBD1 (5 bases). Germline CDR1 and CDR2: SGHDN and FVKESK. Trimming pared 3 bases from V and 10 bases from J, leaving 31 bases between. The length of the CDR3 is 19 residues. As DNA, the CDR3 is TGTGCCAGCAGCCACTCCGAGAGGCGAGGGGACTTTCACCGGCGGACCATATATTTT. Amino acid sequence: CASSHSERRGDFHRRTIYF. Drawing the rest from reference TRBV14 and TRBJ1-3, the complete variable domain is EAGVTQFPSHSVIEKGQTVTLRCDPISGHDNLYWYRRVMGKEIKFLLHFVKESKQDESGMPNNRFLAERTGGTYSTLKVQPAELEDSGVYFCASSHSERRGDFHRRTIYFGEGSWLTVV.

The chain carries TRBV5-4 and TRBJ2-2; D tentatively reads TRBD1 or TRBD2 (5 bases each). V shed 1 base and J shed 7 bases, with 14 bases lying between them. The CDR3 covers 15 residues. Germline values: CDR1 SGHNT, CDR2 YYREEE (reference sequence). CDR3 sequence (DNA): TGTGCCAGCAGCTTGAAGGGGACGGGGTACGGGGAGCTGTTTTTT. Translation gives CASSLKGTGYGELFF. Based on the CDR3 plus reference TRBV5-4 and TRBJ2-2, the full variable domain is ETGVTQSPTHLIKTRGQQVTLRCSSQSGHNTVSWYQQALGQGPQFIFQYYREEENGRGNFPPRFSGLQFPNYSSELNVNALELDDSALYLCASSLKGTGYGELFFGEGSRLTVL.

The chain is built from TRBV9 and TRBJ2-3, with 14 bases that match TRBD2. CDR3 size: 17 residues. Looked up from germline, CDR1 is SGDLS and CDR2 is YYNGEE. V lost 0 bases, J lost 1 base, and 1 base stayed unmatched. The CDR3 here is CASSVGGLAGGTDTQYF. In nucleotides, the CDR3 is TGTGCCAGCAGCGTAGGGGGACTAGCGGGAGGCACAGATACGCAGTATTTT.

The CDR3: CATTYPQVSYEQYF. CDR3 sequence (DNA): TGTGCCACCACCTACCCACAGGTATCCTACGAGCAGTACTTC. The chain carries TRBV28 and TRBJ2-7, with D perhaps TRBD1 (5 bases). V was pared by 10 bases and J by 1 base, with 17 bases between. Germline CDR1 is MDHEN and CDR2 is SYDVKM. This CDR3 is built from 14 residues.

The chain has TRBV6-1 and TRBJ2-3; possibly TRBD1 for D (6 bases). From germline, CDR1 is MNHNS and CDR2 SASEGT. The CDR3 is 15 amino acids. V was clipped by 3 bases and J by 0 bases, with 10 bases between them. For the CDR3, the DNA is TGTGCCAGCAGTGACAGGGGCCTAAGCACAGATACGCAGTATTTT. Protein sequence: CASSDRGLSTDTQYF.

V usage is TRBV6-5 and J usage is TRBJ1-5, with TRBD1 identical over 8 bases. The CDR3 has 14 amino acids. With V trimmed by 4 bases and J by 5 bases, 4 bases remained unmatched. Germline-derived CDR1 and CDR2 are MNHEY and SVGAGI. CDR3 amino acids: CASSSGQEDQPQHF. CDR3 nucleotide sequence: TGTGCCAGCAGTTCGGGACAGGAGGATCAGCCCCAGCATTTT.

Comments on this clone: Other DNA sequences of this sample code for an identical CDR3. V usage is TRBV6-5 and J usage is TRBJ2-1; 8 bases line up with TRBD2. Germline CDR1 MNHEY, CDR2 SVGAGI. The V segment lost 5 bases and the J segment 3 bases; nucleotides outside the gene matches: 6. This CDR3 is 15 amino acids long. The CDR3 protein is CASSLSGSSYNEQFF. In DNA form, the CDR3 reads TGTGCCAGCAGTCTGAGCGGGAGTAGCTACAATGAGCAGTTCTTC.

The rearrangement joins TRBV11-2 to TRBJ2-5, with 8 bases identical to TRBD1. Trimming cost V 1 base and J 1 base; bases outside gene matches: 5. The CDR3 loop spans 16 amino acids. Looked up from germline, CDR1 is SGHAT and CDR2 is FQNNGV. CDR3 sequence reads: CASSLVAGGTQETQYF. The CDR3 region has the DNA TGTGCCAGCAGCTTAGTGGCAGGGGGCACCCAAGAGACCCAGTACTTC.

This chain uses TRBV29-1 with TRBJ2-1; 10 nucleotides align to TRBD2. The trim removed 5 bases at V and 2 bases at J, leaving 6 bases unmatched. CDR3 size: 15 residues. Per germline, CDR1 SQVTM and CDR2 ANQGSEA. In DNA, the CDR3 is TGCAGCGTTCCACCGACTAGCGGGCCCTACAATGAGCAGTTCTTC. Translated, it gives CSVPPTSGPYNEQFF.

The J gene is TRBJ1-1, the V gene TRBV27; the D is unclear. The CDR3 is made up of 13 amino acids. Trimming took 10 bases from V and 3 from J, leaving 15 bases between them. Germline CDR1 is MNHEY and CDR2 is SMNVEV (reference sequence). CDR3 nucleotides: TGTGCCACCGGTTTGCGGGATGACACTGAAGCTTTCTTT. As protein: CATGLRDDTEAFF.

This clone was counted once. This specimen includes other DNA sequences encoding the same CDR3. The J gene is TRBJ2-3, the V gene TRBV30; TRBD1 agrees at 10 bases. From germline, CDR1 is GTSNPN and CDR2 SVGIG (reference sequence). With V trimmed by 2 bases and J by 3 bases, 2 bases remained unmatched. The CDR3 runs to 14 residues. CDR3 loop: CAWSPGQGTDTQYF. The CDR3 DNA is TGTGCCTGGAGTCCGGGACAGGGGACAGATACGCAGTATTTT.

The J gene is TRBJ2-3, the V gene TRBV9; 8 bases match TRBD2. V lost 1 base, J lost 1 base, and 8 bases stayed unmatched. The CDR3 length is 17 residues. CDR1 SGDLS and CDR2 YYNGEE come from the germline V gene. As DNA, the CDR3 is TGTGCCAGCAGCGTATACGCCGCGGGAGGACGCACAGATACGCAGTATTTT. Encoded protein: CASSVYAAGGRTDTQYF.

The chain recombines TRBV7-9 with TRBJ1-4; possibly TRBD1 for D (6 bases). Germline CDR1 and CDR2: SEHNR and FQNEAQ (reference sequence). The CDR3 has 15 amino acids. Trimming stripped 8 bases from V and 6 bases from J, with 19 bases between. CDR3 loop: CASGPRGGVDEKLFF. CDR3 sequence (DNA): TGTGCCAGCGGGCCTCGGGGGGGCGTTGATGAAAAACTGTTTTTT.

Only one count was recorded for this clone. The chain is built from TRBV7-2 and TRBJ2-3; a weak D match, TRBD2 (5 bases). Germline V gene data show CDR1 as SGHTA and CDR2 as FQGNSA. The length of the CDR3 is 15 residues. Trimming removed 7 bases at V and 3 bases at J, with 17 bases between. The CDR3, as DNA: TGTGCCAGCACCTACCCCGGGGAGTGGACAGATACGCAGTATTTT. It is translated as CASTYPGEWTDTQYF.

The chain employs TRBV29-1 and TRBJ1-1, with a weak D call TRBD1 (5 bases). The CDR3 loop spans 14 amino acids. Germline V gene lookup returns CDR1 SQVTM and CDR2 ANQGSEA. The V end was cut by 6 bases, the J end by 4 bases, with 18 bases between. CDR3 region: CSVDRDGGFTEAFF. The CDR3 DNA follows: TGCAGCGTAGACCGGGACGGCGGTTTCACTGAAGCTTTCTTT.

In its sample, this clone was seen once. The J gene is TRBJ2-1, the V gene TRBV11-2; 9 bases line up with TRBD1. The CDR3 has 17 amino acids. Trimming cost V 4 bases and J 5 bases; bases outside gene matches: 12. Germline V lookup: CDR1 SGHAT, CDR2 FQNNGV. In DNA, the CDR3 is TGTGCCAGCAGCTCCTTATTACAGGGGGCAATTGACAATGAGCAGTTCTTC. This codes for CASSSLLQGAIDNEQFF. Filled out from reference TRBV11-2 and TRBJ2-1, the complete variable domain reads EAGVAQSPRYKIIEKRQSVAFWCNPISGHATLYWYQQILGQGPKLLIQFQNNGVVDDSQLPKDRFSAERLKGVDSTLKIQPAKLEDSAVYLCASSSLLQGAIDNEQFFGPGTRLTVL.

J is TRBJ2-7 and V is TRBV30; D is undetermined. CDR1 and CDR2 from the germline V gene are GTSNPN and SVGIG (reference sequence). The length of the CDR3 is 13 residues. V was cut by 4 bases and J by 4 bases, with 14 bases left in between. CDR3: CAWTLGSAYEQYF. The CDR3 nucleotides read TGTGCCTGGACTTTAGGTTCCGCTTACGAGCAGTACTTC.